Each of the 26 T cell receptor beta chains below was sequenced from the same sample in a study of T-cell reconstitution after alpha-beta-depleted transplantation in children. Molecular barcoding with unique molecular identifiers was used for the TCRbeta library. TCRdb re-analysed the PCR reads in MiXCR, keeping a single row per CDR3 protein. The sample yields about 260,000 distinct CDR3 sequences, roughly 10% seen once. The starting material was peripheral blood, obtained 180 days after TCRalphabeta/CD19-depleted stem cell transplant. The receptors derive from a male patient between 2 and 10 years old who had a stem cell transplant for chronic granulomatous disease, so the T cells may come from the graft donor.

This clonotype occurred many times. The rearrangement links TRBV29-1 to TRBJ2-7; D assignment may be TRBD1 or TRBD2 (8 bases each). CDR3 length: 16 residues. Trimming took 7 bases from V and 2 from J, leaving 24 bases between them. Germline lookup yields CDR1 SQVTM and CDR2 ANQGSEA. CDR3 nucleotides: TGCAGCGCATATGACCAGGGGGCGGGAGGTACCTACGAGCAGTACTTC. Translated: CSAYDQGAGGTYEQYF.

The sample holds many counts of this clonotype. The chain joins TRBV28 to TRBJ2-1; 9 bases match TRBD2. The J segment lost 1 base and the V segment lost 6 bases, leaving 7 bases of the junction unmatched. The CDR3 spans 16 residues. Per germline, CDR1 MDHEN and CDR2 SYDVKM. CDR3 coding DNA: TGTGCCAGCAGATCAGCTAGCGGGACGTCCTACAATGAGCAGTTCTTC. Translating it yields CASRSASGTSYNEQFF.

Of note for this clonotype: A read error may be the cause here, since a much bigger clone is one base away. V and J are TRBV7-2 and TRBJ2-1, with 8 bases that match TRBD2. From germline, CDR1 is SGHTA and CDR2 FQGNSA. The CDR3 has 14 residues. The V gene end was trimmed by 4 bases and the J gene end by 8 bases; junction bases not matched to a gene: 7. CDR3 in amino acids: CASSSDGRAHEQFF. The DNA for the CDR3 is TGTGCCAGCAGCTCTGACGGGAGGGCCCATGAGCAGTTCTTC.

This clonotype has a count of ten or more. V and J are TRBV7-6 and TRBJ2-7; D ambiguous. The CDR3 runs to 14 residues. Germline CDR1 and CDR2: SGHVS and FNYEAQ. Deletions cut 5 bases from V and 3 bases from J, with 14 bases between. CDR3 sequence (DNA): TGTGCCAGCAGCCCCCCTAACGCGTACTACGAGCAGTACTTC. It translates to CASSPPNAYYEQYF.

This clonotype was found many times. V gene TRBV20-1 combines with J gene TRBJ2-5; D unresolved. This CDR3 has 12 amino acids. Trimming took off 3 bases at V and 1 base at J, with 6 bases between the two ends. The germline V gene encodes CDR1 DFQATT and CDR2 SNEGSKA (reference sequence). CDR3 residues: CSASLFQETQYF. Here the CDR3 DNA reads TGCAGTGCTAGCCTCTTCCAAGAGACCCAGTACTTC.

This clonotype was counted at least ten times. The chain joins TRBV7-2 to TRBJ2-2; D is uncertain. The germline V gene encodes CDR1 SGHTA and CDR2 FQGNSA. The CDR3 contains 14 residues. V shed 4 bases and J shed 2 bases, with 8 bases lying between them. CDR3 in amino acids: CASSYGSNTGELFF. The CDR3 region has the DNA TGTGCCAGCAGCTATGGCAGTAACACCGGGGAGCTGTTTTTT.

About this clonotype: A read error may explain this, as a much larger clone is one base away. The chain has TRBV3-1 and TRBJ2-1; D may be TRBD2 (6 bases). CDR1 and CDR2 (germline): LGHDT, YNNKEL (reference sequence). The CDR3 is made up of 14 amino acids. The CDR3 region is CAGSQDLGRGLQFF. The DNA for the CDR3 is TGTGCCGGCAGCCAAGATCTAGGGCGGGGCCTGCAGTTCTTC.

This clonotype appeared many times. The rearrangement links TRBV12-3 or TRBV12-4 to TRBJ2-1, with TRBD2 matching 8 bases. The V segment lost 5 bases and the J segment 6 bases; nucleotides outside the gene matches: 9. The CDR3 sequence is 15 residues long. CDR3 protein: CASSKGLVFFNEQFF. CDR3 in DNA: TGTGCCAGCAGTAAGGGACTAGTATTCTTCAATGAGCAGTTCTTC.

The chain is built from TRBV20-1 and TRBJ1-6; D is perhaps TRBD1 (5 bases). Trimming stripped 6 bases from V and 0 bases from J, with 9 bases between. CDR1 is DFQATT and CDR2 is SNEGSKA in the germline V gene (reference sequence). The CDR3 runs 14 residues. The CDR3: CSAGDGSYNSPLHF. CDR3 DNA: TGCAGTGCAGGGGACGGCTCCTATAATTCACCCCTCCACTTT.

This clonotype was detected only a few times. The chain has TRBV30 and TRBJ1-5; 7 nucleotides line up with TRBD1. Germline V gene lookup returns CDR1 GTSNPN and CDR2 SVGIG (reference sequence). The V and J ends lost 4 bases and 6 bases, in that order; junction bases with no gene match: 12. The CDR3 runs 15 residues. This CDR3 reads CAWNREGAKSQPQHF. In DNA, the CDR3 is TGTGCCTGGAATAGGGAGGGGGCGAAGAGTCAGCCCCAGCATTTT.

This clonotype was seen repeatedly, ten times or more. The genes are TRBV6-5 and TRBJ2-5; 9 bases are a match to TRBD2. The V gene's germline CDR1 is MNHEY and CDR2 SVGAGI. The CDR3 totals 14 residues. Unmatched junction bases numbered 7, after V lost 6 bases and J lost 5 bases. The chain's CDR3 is CASSPSGRWETQYF. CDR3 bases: TGTGCCAGCAGCCCCAGCGGGAGGTGGGAGACCCAGTACTTC.

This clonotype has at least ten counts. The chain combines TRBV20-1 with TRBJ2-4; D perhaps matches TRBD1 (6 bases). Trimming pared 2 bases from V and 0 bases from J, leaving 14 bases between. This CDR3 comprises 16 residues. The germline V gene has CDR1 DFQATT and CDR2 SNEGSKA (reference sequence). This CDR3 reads CSARYKTGLAKNIQYF. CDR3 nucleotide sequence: TGCAGTGCTAGATACAAAACAGGGTTAGCCAAAAACATTCAGTACTTC.

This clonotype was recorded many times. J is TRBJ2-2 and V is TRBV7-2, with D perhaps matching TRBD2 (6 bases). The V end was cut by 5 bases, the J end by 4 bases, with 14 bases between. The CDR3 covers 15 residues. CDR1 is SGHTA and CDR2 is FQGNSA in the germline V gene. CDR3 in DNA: TGTGCCAGCAGCGCGGGGCCCCTGGCCACCGGGGAGCTGTTTTTT. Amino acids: CASSAGPLATGELFF.

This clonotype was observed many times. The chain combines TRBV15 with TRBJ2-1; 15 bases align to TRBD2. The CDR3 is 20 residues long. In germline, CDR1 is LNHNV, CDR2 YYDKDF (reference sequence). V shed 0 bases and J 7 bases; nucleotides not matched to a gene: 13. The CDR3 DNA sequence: TGTGCCACCAGCAGAGATTATCGACAAACCGGACTAGCGGGGGGGAATGAGCAGTTCTTC. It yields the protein CATSRDYRQTGLAGGNEQFF.

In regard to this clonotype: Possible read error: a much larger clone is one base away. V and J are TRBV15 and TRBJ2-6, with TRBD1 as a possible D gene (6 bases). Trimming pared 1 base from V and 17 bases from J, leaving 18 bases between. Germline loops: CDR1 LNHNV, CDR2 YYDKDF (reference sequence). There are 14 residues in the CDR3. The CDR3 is CATSRAQSGARLTF. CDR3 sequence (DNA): TGTGCCACCAGCAGAGCCCAGTCAGGGGCCCGGTTGACTTTC. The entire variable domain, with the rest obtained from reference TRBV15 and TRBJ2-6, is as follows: DAMVIQNPRYQVTQFGKPVTLSCSQTLNHNVMYWYQQKSSQAPKLLFHYYDKDFNNEADTPDNFQSRRPNTSFCFLDIRSPGLGDTAMYLCATSRAQSGARLTFGAGSRLTVL.

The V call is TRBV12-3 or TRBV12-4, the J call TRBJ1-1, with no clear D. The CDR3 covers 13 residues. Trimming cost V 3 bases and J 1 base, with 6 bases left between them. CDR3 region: CASSFSENTEAFF. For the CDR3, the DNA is TGTGCCAGCAGTTTCTCCGAGAACACTGAAGCTTTCTTT.

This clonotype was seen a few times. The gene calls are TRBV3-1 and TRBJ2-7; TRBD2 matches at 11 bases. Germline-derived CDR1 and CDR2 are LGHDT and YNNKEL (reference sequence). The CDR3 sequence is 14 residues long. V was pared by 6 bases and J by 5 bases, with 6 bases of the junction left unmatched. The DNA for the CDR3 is TGTGCCAGCAGACCTAGCGGGAGGTCTGACGAGCAGTACTTC. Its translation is CASRPSGRSDEQYF.

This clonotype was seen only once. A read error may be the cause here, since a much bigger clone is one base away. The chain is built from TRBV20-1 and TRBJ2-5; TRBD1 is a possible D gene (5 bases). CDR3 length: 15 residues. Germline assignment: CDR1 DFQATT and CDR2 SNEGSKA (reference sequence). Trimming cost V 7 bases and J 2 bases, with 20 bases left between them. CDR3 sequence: CSGSIDSHQQETQYF. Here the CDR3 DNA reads TGCAGTGGTAGTATCGACAGCCATCAACAAGAGACCCAGTACTTC.

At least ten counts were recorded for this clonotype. The chain's CDR3 is CASSFLKLVPNEQFF. In nucleotides, the CDR3 is TGTGCCAGCAGTTTCCTTAAGTTAGTTCCTAATGAGCAGTTCTTC. V and J are TRBV12-3 or TRBV12-4 and TRBJ2-1; unclear D gene. V lost 3 bases to trimming and J lost 7 bases, with 16 bases between them. The CDR3 has 15 amino acids.

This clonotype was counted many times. The CDR3 DNA sequence: TGCGCCAGCAGCTTGTTCGGGGAAGAGACCCAGTACTTC. Its protein product is CASSLFGEETQYF. This chain connects TRBV5-1 to TRBJ2-5; TRBD2 is a possible D gene (5 bases). Per the germline V gene, CDR1 is SGHRS and CDR2 is YFSETQ. V lost 1 base and J lost 3, with 7 bases in between. The CDR3 has 13 residues.

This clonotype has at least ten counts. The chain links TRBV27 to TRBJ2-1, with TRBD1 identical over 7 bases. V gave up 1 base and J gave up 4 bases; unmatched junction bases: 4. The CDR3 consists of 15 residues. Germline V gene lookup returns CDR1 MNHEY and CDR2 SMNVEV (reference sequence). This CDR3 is CASSLYRGTYNEQFF. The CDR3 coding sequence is TGTGCCAGCAGTTTATACAGGGGAACTTACAATGAGCAGTTCTTC.

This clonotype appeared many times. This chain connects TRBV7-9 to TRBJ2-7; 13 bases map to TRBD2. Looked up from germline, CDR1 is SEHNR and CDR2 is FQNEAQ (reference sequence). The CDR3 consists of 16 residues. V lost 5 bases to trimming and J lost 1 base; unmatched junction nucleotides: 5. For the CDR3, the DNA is TGTGCCAGCAGCCCAGGGACTAGCGGGACGTCCTACGAGCAGTACTTC. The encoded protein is CASSPGTSGTSYEQYF. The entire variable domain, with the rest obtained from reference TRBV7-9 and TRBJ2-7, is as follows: DTGVSQNPRHKITKRGQNVTFRCDPISEHNRLYWYRQTLGQGPEFLTYFQNEAQLEKSRLLSDRFSAERPKGSFSTLEIQRTEQGDSAMYLCASSPGTSGTSYEQYFGPGTRLTVT.

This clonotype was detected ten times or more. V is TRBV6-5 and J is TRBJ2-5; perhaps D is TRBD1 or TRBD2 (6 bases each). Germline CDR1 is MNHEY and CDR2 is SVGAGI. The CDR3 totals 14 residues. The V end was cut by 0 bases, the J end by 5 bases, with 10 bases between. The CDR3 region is CASSYSGGWETQYF. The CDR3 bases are TGTGCCAGCAGTTACTCCGGGGGCTGGGAGACCCAGTACTTC.

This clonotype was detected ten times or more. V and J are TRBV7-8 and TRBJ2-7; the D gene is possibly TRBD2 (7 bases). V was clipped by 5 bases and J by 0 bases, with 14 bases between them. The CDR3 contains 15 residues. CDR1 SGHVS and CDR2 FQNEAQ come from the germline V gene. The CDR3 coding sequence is TGTGCCAGCAGCCCTGACAGGACTAGCTCCTACGAGCAGTACTTC. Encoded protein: CASSPDRTSSYEQYF.

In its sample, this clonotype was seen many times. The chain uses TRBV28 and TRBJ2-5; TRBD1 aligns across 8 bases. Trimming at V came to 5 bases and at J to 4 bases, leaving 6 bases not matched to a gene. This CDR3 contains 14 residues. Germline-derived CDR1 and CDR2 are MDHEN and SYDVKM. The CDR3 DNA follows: TGTGCCAGCAGTCTGGACAGGGTGGTAGAGACCCAGTACTTC. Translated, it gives CASSLDRVVETQYF.

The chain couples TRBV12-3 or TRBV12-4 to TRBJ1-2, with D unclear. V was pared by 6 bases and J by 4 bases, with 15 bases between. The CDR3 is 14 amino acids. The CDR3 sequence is CASRPGSRTYGYTF. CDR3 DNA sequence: TGTGCCAGCAGACCGGGATCCAGAACCTATGGCTACACCTTC.